This is a list of T cell receptor beta chains from one sample in a study of human T cells and chemical hapten exposure. TCRdb re-analysed the RACE reads in MiXCR, keeping a single row per CDR3 protein. Among more than 60,000 distinct CDR3 sequences listed, 9% to 12% were seen once. Here the sequenced sample was whole blood, taken in connection with sensitization to the hapten diphenylcyclopropenone (DPC). These receptors all stem from a woman aged 45 to 65 with alopecia areata. Some clones in this sample may be carry-over from other donors' samples. Each CDR3 is given with its conserved first and last residue. A D gene is named only where the DNA matches it firmly. Clone sizes are given selectively: once, few, many, or a class where the clone is expanded.

- TRBD1 TRBJ1-4 TRBV4-2 CASSPDRAVEKLFF TGTGCCAGCAGCCCGGACAGGGCTGTTGAAAAACTGTTTTTT
many - TRBJ1-4 TRBV11-2 CASSFVLGGTNEKLFF TGTGCCAGCAGCTTTGTGCTGGGTGGAACTAATGAAAAACTGTTTTTT
few TRBD2 TRBJ2-4 TRBV2 CASSGQLAGGQQNIQYF TGTGCCAGCAGTGGTCAGCTAGCGGGAGGGCAACAAAACATTCAGTACTTC
- TRBD1 TRBJ1-5 TRBV7-2 CASSLAKTGDQPQHF TGTGCCAGCAGCTTAGCGAAGACAGGGGATCAGCCCCAGCATTTT
many - TRBJ2-3 TRBV2 CASSEDLAAGGGTDTQYF TGTGCCAGCAGTGAAGATTTGGCCGCAGGGGGGGGCACAGATACGCAGTATTTT
many - TRBJ1-3 TRBV7-9 CASSGWSGNTIYF TGTGCCAGCAGCGGCTGGTCCGGAAACACCATATATTTT
many TRBD2 TRBJ2-3 TRBV30 CAWSLLGLAVSTDTQYF TGTGCCTGGAGTCTCCTGGGACTAGCTGTTAGCACAGATACGCAGTATTTT
- - TRBJ2-1 TRBV7-2 CASSLARLGNLLYNEQFF TGTGCCAGCAGCTTAGCGCGTTTGGGGAACTTACTTTACAATGAGCAGTTCTTC
few - TRBJ2-7 TRBV7-6 CASSLSLSSYEQYF TGTGCCAGCAGCTTATCTCTTAGCTCCTACGAGCAGTACTTC
- - TRBJ2-7 TRBV7-9 CASSLASPGYEQYF TGTGCCAGCAGCTTGGCTAGCCCAGGGTACGAGCAGTACTTC
- TRBD1 TRBJ2-1 TRBV20-1 CSARKGAYEQFF TGCAGTGCTAGAAAGGGGGCGTATGAGCAGTTCTTC
many - TRBJ2-1 TRBV7-2 CASSLGGGNRYEQFF TGTGCCAGCAGCTTAGGAGGCGGGAATCGCTATGAGCAGTTCTTC
many TRBD1 TRBJ1-1 TRBV18 CASSPTLTGGTEAFF TGTGCCAGCTCACCAACCCTGACAGGGGGCACTGAAGCTTTCTTT
few - TRBJ2-7 TRBV29-1 CSVGHNYEQYF TGCAGCGTTGGGCACAACTACGAGCAGTACTTC
- TRBD2 TRBJ2-7 TRBV28 CASSFPWASGDFSYEQYF TGTGCCAGCAGTTTCCCCTGGGCTAGCGGGGACTTCTCCTACGAGCAGTACTTC
many TRBD1 TRBJ1-2 TRBV7-2 CASSLARPGQVGTF TGTGCCAGCAGCTTAGCCAGACCGGGACAGGTTGGCACCTTC